This T cell receptor beta chain comes out of a study of cytomegalovirus exposure and HLA in healthy donors. Details on this clone: Its specificity is unknown.

General study findings and limits: HLA allele associations emerged for 16,951 TCR beta sequences in a later analysis, at 0.05 false discovery rate. Excluded were some V segments that proved indistinguishable, including TRBV6-2 and TRBV6-3. Association of a missense DCLRE1C variant with TCR beta V- and J-gene trimming was reported in a later analysis. Other equally common chains were less clonally expanded than HLA-associated TCR beta chains, a later analysis showed.

The PCR was carried out with 60 Vbeta primers and 13 Jbeta primers. Using immunoSEQ multiplex PCR, the repertoire was profiled, and TCRdb retains in-frame clones only, with some absent. The data contain 120,000 to 150,000 clones, roughly two thirds of them singletons. This CDR3 contains 14 residues. Trimming took off 3 bases at V and 9 bases at J, with 15 bases between the two ends. Germline CDR1 and CDR2: MNHEY and SMNVEV (reference sequence). The V call is TRBV27, the J call TRBJ2-1; D perhaps matches TRBD2 (6 bases). This sequence was found in a human donor in good health. Material for sequencing was PBMCs. The CDR3 bases are TGTGCCAGCAGTTTCGGGACTCGCCTGAGTGAGCAGTTCTTC. It encodes CASSFGTRLSEQFF.